These 8 T cell receptor beta chains were sequenced from one sample in a study of cytotoxic CD8 clonotypes in ibrutinib-treated CLL. Produced via immunoSEQ multiplex PCR; TCRdb's table is partial and in-frame only. The table includes fewer than 30,000 clones, around two thirds detected once. Specimen: PBMCs, collected at disease progression, from a patient treated with ibrutinib. Receptor source: a human donor with chronic lymphocytic leukemia.

This clone was detected only a few times. The V call is TRBV9, the J call TRBJ1-2; D possibly corresponds to TRBD1 (5 bases). Germline V gene data show CDR1 as SGDLS and CDR2 as YYNGEE. The CDR3 contains 13 residues. The V gene lost 4 bases and the J gene lost 7 bases, with 14 bases spanning the gap. The CDR3: CASSSGTAGGYTF. The CDR3 DNA follows: TGTGCCAGCAGCTCGGGGACGGCGGGTGGCTACACCTTC.

The genes are TRBV5-6 and TRBJ1-4; D is unclear. Germline CDR1 is SGHDT and CDR2 is YYEEEE. With 2 bases removed from V and 4 bases from J, the gap between germline ends came to 0 bases. The CDR3 is 11 amino acids. CDR3 sequence reads: CASSFNEKLFF. The CDR3 DNA reads TGTGCCAGCAGCTTTAATGAAAAACTGTTTTTT.

This clone showed up just once. The V call is TRBV4-3, the J call TRBJ2-7, with D perhaps matching TRBD1 (6 bases). Deletions cut 0 bases from V and 4 bases from J, with 13 bases between. The CDR3 totals 15 residues. CDR1 and CDR2 (germline): LGHNA, YSLEER. The chain's CDR3 is CASSQDQGRSYEQYF. The CDR3 DNA follows: TGCGCCAGCAGCCAAGACCAGGGGCGAAGTTACGAGCAGTACTTC.

This chain connects TRBV18 to TRBJ1-3; D ambiguous. This CDR3 spans 15 amino acids. In germline, CDR1 is KGHSH, CDR2 LQKENI. V dropped 3 bases and J dropped 0 bases, with 9 bases sitting between them. The DNA for the CDR3 is TGTGCCAGCTCACCCGACGGAAGCTCTGGAAACACCATATATTTT. This translates into CASSPDGSSGNTIYF.

The chain links TRBV18 to TRBJ1-3; D unclear. Trimming stripped 5 bases from V and 1 base from J, with 15 bases between. CDR1 and CDR2 from the germline V gene are KGHSH and LQKENI. The CDR3 totals 16 residues. CDR3 protein: CASSAGPSYSGNTIYF. CDR3 sequence (DNA): TGTGCCAGCTCAGCCGGGCCTAGCTATTCTGGAAACACCATATATTTT.

Only a few counts were recorded for this clone. The V and J genes are TRBV6-1 and TRBJ2-1, with TRBD2 matching 10 bases. Germline V gives CDR1 MNHNS, CDR2 SASEGT. V shed 1 base, J shed 0 bases, and the junction held 3 bases outside the gene matches. This CDR3 contains 17 residues. The CDR3 sequence is CASSEVSGGASYNEQFF. The CDR3 coding sequence is TGTGCCAGCAGTGAAGTGAGCGGGGGGGCCTCCTACAATGAGCAGTTCTTC.

The chain has TRBV5-4 and TRBJ2-3; possibly TRBD2 for D (7 bases). The CDR3 is 15 residues long. With 1 base removed from V and 0 bases from J, the gap between germline ends came to 9 bases. Germline CDR1 SGHNT, CDR2 YYREEE (reference sequence). The CDR3 DNA is TGTGCCAGCAGCTTGAGGGGGGGTAGCACAGATACGCAGTATTTT. This gives the protein CASSLRGGSTDTQYF.

This clone was seen a handful of times. The chain links TRBV4-2 to TRBJ1-3; D is unclear. This CDR3 has 11 amino acids. CDR1 and CDR2 (germline): LGHNA, YNFKEQ. V lost 5 bases, J lost 3 bases, and 2 bases lay in between. The CDR3: CASSGGNTIYF. The CDR3 DNA reads as TGTGCCAGCAGCGGTGGAAACACCATATATTTT.